This entry concerns a single T cell receptor beta chain. The antigen remains unidentified. This entry is derived from a study of CD4 T cells in relation to SARS-CoV-2 and coronaviruses. Overall study context: PBMCs were cultured with antigen for roughly 10 days before TCR beta sequencing. Convalescent patients had median age roughly 38 years, range about 21 to 75. General study results and limits: SARS-CoV-2-driven expansion was significantly weaker in crossreactive than monoreactive clones.

Method: immunoSEQ multiplex PCR; TCRdb's copy keeps in-frame clones and lacks some. Of about 36,000 clones listed, 77% are singletons. 90,000 to 100,000 naive or memory CD4+ cells were cultured with CEF peptides for about 10 days. Between the trimmed V and J ends, which lost 3 bases and 3 bases, there was a span of 13 bases. The CDR3 is 16 amino acids. CDR1 and CDR2 (germline): SGHKS, YYEKEE (reference sequence). This sequence originates from an adult with COVID-19. The V gene is TRBV5-5, the J gene TRBJ1-6; possibly TRBD1 for D (6 bases). Sample: memory CD4+ T cells from PBMCs, cultured in vitro. In DNA, the CDR3 is TGTGCCAGCAGCTCTAGGACAGCGAACTATAATTCACCCCTCCACTTT. Translating it yields CASSSRTANYNSPLHF.